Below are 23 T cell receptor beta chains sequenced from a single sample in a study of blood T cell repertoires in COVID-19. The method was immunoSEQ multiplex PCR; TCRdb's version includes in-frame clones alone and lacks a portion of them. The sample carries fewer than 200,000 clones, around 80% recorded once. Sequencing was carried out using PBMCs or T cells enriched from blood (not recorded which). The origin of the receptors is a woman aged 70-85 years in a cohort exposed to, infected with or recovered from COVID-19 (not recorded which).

The CDR3 protein is CASSLGTSGNNEQFF. The CDR3 DNA is TGTGCCAGCAGCTTAGGGACTAGCGGGAACAATGAGCAGTTCTTC. The genes are TRBV11-2 and TRBJ2-1; TRBD2 agrees at 12 bases. Germline CDR1 SGHAT, CDR2 FQNNGV. This CDR3 has 15 amino acids. The V segment lost 1 base and the J segment 5 bases; nucleotides outside the gene matches: 0.

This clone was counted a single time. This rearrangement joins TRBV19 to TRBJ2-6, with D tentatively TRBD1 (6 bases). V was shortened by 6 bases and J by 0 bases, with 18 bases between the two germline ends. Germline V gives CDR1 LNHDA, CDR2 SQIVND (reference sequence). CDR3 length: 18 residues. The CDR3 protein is CASSPQGPSTSGANVLTF. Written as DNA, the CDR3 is TGTGCCAGTAGCCCACAGGGACCTTCTACCTCTGGGGCCAACGTCCTGACTTTC.

CDR3: CASSSTGYRSYNEQFF. Here the CDR3 DNA reads TGTGCCAGCAGTTCTACAGGGTATCGCTCCTACAATGAGCAGTTCTTC. The chain couples TRBV7-9 to TRBJ2-1; D is perhaps TRBD1 (6 bases). The CDR3 extends over 16 amino acids. The ends were cut back, 6 bases at V and 0 bases at J, with 15 bases in the middle. The germline CDR1 and CDR2 sequences are SEHNR and FQNEAQ (reference sequence).

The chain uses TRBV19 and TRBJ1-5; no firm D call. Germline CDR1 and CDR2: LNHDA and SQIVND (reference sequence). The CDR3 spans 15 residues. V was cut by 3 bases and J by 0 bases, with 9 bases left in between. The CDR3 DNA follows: TGTGCCAGTAGTATGGGGAGCCCTAGCAATCAGCCCCAGCATTTT. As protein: CASSMGSPSNQPQHF.

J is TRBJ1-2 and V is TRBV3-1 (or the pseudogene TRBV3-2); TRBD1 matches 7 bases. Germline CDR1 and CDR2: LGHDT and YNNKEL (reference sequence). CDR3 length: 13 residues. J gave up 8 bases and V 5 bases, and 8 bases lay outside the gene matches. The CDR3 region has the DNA TGTGCCAGCAGCGCACACAGGGGTTCAGGCTACACCTTC. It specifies CASSAHRGSGYTF.

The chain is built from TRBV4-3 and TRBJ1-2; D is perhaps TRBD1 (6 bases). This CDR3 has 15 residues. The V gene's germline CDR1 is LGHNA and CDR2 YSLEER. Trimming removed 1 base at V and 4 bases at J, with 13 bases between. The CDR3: CASSQVYGQTYGYTF. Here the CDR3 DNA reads TGCGCCAGCAGCCAAGTTTACGGACAGACCTATGGCTACACCTTC.

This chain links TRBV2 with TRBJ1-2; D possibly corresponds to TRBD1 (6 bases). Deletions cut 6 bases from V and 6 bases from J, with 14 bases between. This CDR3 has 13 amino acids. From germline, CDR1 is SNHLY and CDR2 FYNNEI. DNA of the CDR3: TGTGCCAGCAGGGCCCAGGGGTGGGATGGCTACACCTTC. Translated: CASRAQGWDGYTF.

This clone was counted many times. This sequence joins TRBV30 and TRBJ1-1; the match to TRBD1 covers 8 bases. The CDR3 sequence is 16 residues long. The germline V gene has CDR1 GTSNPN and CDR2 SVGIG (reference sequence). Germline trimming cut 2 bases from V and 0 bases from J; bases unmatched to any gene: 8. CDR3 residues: CAWSPSTGAMNTEAFF. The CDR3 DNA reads TGTGCCTGGAGTCCGTCGACAGGGGCCATGAACACTGAAGCTTTCTTT.

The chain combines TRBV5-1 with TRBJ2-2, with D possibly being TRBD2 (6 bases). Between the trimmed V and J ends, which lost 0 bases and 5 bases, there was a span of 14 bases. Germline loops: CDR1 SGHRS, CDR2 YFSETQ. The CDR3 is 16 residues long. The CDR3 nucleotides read TGCGCCAGCAGCTTGGGGCGCGGGACCCGGACCGGGGAGCTGTTTTTT. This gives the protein CASSLGRGTRTGELFF.

CDR3 bases: TGTGCCAGCAGCTTAGTGCTAGCGGCGTTGGAGCAGTTCTTC. Amino acids: CASSLVLAALEQFF. The chain is built from TRBV11-2 and TRBJ2-1; 7 positions agree with TRBD2. The CDR3 extends over 14 amino acids. Trimming at V came to 1 base and at J to 10 bases, leaving 7 bases not matched to a gene. The germline gives CDR1 SGHAT, CDR2 FQNNGV.

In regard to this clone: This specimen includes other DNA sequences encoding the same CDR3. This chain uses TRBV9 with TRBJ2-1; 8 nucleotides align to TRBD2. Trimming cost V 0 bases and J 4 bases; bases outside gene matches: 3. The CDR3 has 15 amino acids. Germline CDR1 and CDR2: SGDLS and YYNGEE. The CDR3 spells CASSVGSGGYNEQFF. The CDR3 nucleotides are TGTGCCAGCAGCGTAGGGAGCGGGGGATACAATGAGCAGTTCTTC.

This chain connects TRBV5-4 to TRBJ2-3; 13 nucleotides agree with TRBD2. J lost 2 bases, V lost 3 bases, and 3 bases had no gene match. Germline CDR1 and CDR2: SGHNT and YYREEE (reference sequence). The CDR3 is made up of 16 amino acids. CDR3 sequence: CASSWGTSGVTDTQYF. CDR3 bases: TGTGCCAGCAGCTGGGGGACTAGCGGGGTCACAGATACGCAGTATTTT.

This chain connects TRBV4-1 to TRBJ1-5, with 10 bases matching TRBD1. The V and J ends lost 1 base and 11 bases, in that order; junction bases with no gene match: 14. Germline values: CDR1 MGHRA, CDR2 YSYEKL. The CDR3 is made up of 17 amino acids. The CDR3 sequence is CASSQVGQGLQGRAQHF. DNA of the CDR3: TGCGCCAGCAGCCAAGTGGGACAGGGGTTGCAGGGAAGGGCCCAGCATTTT.

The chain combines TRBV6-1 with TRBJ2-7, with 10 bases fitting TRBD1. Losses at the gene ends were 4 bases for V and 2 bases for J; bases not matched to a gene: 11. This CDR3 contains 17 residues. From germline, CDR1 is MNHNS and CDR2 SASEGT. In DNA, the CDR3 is TGTGCCAGCAGTGGGGACAGGGGTCCCGGTCGGGCCTACGAGCAGTACTTC. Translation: CASSGDRGPGRAYEQYF.

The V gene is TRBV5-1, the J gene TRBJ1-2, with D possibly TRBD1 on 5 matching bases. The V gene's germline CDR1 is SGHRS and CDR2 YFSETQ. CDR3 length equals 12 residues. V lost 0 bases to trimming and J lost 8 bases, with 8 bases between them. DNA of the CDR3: TGCGCCAGCAGCTTGGAACAGGAGGGCTACACCTTC. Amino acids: CASSLEQEGYTF.

The DNA of the CDR3 is TGTGCCAGCAGCTTATACGGCGGATCAGATACGCAGTATTTT. This sequence encodes CASSLYGGSDTQYF. V gene TRBV7-3 combines with J gene TRBJ2-3, with no clear D. Germline lookup yields CDR1 SGHTA and CDR2 FQGTGA. Trimming removed 2 bases from V and 4 bases from J, with 10 bases in between. CDR3 length: 14 residues.

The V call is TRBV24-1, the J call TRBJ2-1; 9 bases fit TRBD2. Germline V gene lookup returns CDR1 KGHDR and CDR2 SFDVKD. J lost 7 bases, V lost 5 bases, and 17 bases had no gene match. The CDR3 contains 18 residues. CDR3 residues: CATSGWASGKIHTNEQFF. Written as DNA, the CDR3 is TGTGCCACCAGTGGTTGGGCTAGCGGGAAGATTCATACGAATGAGCAGTTCTTC.

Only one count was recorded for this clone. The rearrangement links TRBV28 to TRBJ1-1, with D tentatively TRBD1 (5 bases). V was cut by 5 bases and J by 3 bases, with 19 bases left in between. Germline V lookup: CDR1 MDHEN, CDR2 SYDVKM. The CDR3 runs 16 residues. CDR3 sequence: CASSPPQGVRDTEAFF. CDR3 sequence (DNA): TGTGCCAGCAGTCCCCCCCAGGGTGTTAGGGACACTGAAGCTTTCTTT.

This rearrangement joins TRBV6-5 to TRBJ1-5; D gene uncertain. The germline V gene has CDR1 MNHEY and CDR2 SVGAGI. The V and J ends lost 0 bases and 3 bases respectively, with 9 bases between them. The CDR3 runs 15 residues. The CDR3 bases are TGTGCCAGCAGTTACTCGGCAGGATCCAATCAGCCCCAGCATTTT. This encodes CASSYSAGSNQPQHF.

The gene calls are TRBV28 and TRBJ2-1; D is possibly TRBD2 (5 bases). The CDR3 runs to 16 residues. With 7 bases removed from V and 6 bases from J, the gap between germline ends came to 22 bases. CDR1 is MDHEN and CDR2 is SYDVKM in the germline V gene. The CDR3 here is CASTSPSGGLFNEQFF. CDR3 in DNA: TGTGCCAGCACCTCTCCGTCAGGAGGACTCTTCAATGAGCAGTTCTTC.

In DNA form, the CDR3 reads TGTGCCAGCAGTTACCGACCGCCCCTCGGTGTAGCGGGAGCGGATGAGCAGTACTTC. Translating it yields CASSYRPPLGVAGADEQYF. The chain links TRBV6-2 or TRBV6-3 to TRBJ2-7; 9 nucleotides align to TRBD2. Germline loops: CDR1 MNHEY, CDR2 SVGEGT. This CDR3 has 19 residues. V gave up 2 bases and J gave up 7 bases; unmatched junction bases: 21.

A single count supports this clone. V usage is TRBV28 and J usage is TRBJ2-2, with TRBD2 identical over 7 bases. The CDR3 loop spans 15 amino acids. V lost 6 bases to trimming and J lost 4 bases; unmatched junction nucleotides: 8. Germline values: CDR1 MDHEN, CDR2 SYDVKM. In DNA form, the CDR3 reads TGTGCCAGCAGGGGGGGGGATTCTGCCACCGGGGAGCTGTTTTTT. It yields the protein CASRGGDSATGELFF.

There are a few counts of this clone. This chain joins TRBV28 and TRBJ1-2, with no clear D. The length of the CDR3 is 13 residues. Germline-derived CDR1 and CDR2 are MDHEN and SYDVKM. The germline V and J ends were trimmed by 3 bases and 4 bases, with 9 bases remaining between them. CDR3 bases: TGTGCCAGCAGTTTTAGTCCGAGCTATGGCTACACCTTC. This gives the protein CASSFSPSYGYTF.